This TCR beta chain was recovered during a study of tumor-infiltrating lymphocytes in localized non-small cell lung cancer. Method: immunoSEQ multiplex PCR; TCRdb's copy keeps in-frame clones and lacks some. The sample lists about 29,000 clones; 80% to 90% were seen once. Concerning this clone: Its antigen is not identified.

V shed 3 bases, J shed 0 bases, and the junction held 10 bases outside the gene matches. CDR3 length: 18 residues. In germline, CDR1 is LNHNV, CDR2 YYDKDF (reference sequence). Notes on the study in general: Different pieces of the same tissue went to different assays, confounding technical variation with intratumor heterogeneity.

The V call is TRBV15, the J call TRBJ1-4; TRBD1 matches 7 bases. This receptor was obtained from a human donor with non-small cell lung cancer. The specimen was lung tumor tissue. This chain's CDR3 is CATSSGDSLVATNEKLFF. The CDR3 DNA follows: TGTGCCACCAGCAGCGGGGACAGTCTAGTTGCAACTAATGAAAAACTGTTTTTT.